The present T cell receptor beta chain was sequenced within a study of technical replicates of blood from four donors. This clone has only a few counts. Assay: immunoSEQ multiplex PCR; the TCRdb copy retains only in-frame clones and omits some. The sample yields over 15,000 clones, 80% to 90% seen once. V lost 1 base and J lost 3, with 6 bases in between. Per germline, CDR1 MNHEY and CDR2 SVGAGI. This CDR3 is 13 amino acids long. The sequence was collected from a human donor in good health. This sequence joins TRBV6-5 and TRBJ1-1; D remains ambiguous. The sequencing sample was made of PBMCs. The CDR3 sequence is CASSYLAHTEAFF. The CDR3 DNA reads as TGTGCCAGCAGTTACTTGGCCCACACTGAAGCTTTCTTT.